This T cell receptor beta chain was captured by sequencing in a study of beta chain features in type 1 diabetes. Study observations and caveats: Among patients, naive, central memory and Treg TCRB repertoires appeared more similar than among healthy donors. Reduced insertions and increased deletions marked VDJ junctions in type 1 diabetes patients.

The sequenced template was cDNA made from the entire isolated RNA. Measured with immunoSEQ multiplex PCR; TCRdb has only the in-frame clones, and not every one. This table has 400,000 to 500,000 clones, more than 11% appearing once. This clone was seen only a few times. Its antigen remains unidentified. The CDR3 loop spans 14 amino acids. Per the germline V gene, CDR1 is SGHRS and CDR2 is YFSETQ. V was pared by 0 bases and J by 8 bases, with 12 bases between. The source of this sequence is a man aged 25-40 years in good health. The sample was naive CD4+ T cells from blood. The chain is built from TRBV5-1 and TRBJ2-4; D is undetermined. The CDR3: CASSLETRSDIQYF. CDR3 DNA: TGCGCCAGCAGCTTGGAAACCCGGTCGGACATTCAGTACTTC. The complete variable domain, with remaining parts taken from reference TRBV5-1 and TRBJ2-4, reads KAGVTQTPRYLIKTRGQQVTLSCSPISGHRSVSWYQQTPGQGLQFLFEYFSETQRNKGNFPGRFSGRQFSNSRSEMNVSTLELGDSALYLCASSLETRSDIQYFGAGTRLSVL.